This T cell receptor (beta chain) is drawn from a study of identical twins. The CDR3 extends over 15 amino acids. Trimming took 0 bases from V and 5 from J, leaving 13 bases between them. Germline values: CDR1 LGHNA, CDR2 YSLEER. TCRdb re-called the 5' RACE reads with MiXCR, one entry per CDR3 protein. Counted here are about 240,000 distinct CDR3 sequences, 8% to 11% occurring once; the ten biggest clones make up 9% to 10%. This clonotype was recorded many times. Its cognate antigen is unknown. Donors uniformly comprised healthy Caucasians. Study-wide findings and caveats: Clonotypes of the beta chain that were abundant in cord blood carried fewer insertions (memory repertoires showed none).

The clonotype was recovered from a man aged 45-60 years in good health. Sequenced: memory T cells sorted from blood. This chain joins TRBV4-3 and TRBJ2-5, with D possibly TRBD1 on 5 matching bases. Here the CDR3 DNA reads TGCGCCAGCAGCCAAGATAAGGGGCGGTGGGAGACCCAGTACTTC. It translates to CASSQDKGRWETQYF.